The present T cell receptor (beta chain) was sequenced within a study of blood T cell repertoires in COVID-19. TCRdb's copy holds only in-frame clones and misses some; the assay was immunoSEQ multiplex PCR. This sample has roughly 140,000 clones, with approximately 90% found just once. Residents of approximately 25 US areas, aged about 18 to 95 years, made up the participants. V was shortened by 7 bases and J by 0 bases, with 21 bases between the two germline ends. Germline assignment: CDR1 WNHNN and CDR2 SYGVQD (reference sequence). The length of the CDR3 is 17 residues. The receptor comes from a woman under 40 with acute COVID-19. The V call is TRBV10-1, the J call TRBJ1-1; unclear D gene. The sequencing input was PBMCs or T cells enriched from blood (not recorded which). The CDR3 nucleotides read TGCGCCAGCACCCCGAGGAGGGTTCTGGTAATGAACACTGAAGCTTTCTTT. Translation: CASTPRRVLVMNTEAFF.